This TCR beta chain was recorded in a study of OX40 agonist ivuxolimab in advanced cancers. Study-wide context: The patients' treatment was ivuxolimab, an agonistic anti-OX40 (CD134) antibody.

The CDR3 has 15 amino acids. The germline V gene encodes CDR1 SGHRS and CDR2 YFSETQ. V lost 0 bases, J lost 2 bases, and 2 bases stayed unmatched. Study-level results: Doses of 0.1 to 3.0 mg/kg were accompanied by clonal expansion of CD4+ and CD8+ blood T cells by week 6. Individuals who were partial responders at 0.1-3.0 mg/kg had clonal expansion that ranked among the lowest. No determination was made of the antigen specificity of the expanded peripheral T cells.

As to this clone: Its antigen is unknown.

Sequencing used immunoSEQ multiplex PCR; TCRdb keeps in-frame clones, though not all of them. The table lists around 150,000 clones, roughly nine tenths of them singletons. Sequenced material: CD4+ or CD8+ T cells sorted from blood, taken in a trial of the OX40 agonist ivuxolimab. The receptor comes from an adult with an advanced solid tumor such as melanoma, head and neck, liver or kidney cancer. The rearrangement uses TRBV5-1 and TRBJ2-1, with 7 nucleotides matching TRBD2. CDR3 loop: CASSLEGGTYNEQFF. The CDR3 nucleotides read TGCGCCAGCAGCTTGGAGGGAGGGACCTACAATGAGCAGTTCTTC.